The 17 T cell receptor beta chains below all came from one sample that was sequenced in a study of beta chain features in type 1 diabetes. As every portion of the isolated RNA was reverse transcribed, the sequencing read expressed TCRB transcripts. Repertoires were generated with immunoSEQ multiplex PCR, while TCRdb's copy carries only in-frame clones and drops some. The sample yields more than 140,000 clones, 9% to 10% seen once. Material: central memory CD4+ T cells from blood. Receptors were obtained from a woman in her thirties or forties in good health.

This chain connects TRBV6-5 to TRBJ2-1, with D possibly being TRBD1 (6 bases). The V end was cut by 10 bases, the J end by 3 bases, with 16 bases between. Looked up from germline, CDR1 is MNHEY and CDR2 is SVGAGI. This CDR3 region has 14 residues. This CDR3 reads CATTRQVGYNEQFF. CDR3 bases: TGTGCCACCACCCGACAGGTGGGCTACAATGAGCAGTTCTTC.

This clone showed up just a few times. The chain uses TRBV6-5 and TRBJ2-7, with 7 bases that match TRBD1. The V gene's germline CDR1 is MNHEY and CDR2 SVGAGI. This CDR3 region has 13 residues. Unmatched junction bases numbered 6, after V lost 6 bases and J lost 4 bases. The chain's CDR3 is CASRRRQGYEQYF. The CDR3 DNA is TGTGCCAGCAGGAGAAGACAGGGTTACGAGCAGTACTTC.

This clone was seen only a few times. The chain recombines TRBV15 with TRBJ2-3; 7 bases map to TRBD2. The V and J ends lost 0 bases and 2 bases, in that order; junction bases with no gene match: 5. This CDR3 is 16 amino acids long. CDR1 is LNHNV and CDR2 is YYDKDF in the germline V gene (reference sequence). Here the CDR3 reads CATSRDGAGYTDTQYF. In DNA, the CDR3 is TGTGCCACCAGCAGAGATGGAGCGGGGTACACAGATACGCAGTATTTT.

The sample holds many counts of this clone. This rearrangement joins TRBV15 to TRBJ2-5; 9 bases agree with TRBD2. CDR3 length: 16 amino acids. After removal of 3 bases from V and 0 bases from J, the junction contained 5 bases not matched to a gene. Looked up from germline, CDR1 is LNHNV and CDR2 is YYDKDF (reference sequence). The CDR3 DNA reads as TGTGCCACCAGCAGTACTAGCGGGTCGTACCAAGAGACCCAGTACTTC. Its translation is CATSSTSGSYQETQYF.

A few counts support this clone. The chain uses TRBV13 and TRBJ2-7, with 13 bases identical to TRBD2. The V gene's germline CDR1 is PRHDT and CDR2 FYEKMQ (reference sequence). This CDR3 region has 18 residues. V lost 4 bases to trimming and J lost 1 base; unmatched junction nucleotides: 10. The CDR3 bases are TGTGCCAGCAGCTCGAGAGGGACTAGCGGGGCTCGATCCTACGAGCAGTACTTC. Its translation is CASSSRGTSGARSYEQYF.

The rearrangement links TRBV2 to TRBJ1-5; D is unresolved. The V gene's germline CDR1 is SNHLY and CDR2 FYNNEI. There are 14 residues in the CDR3. The V gene lost 7 bases and the J gene lost 7 bases, with 17 bases spanning the gap. The CDR3 protein is CASKKVELDQPQHF. The CDR3 DNA reads TGTGCCAGCAAAAAGGTTGAGCTAGACCAGCCCCAGCATTTT.

The chain links TRBV5-4 to TRBJ2-7; D is possibly TRBD1 (6 bases). Germline V gives CDR1 SGHNT, CDR2 YYREEE (reference sequence). The V and J ends lost 4 bases and 0 bases respectively, with 11 bases between them. This CDR3 contains 14 residues. For the CDR3, the DNA is TGTGCCAGCAGCATGGACAGCCACTCCTACGAGCAGTACTTC. As protein: CASSMDSHSYEQYF.

This clone was observed a few times. The rearrangement links TRBV4-2 to TRBJ2-3; 7 bases are a match to TRBD2. This CDR3 is built from 17 residues. Germline CDR1 LGHNA, CDR2 YNFKEQ. J was trimmed by 0 bases and V by 1 base; bases with no gene match: 7. CDR3 region: CASSQGSSGPSTDTQYF. The CDR3 DNA reads TGTGCCAGCAGCCAAGGCTCTAGCGGACCTAGCACAGATACGCAGTATTTT.

This chain uses TRBV5-1 with TRBJ1-6, with D maybe TRBD1 (6 bases). Germline CDR1 reads SGHRS; CDR2 reads YFSETQ. The CDR3 totals 14 residues. V lost 0 bases to trimming and J lost 8 bases, with 9 bases between them. The CDR3: CASSLGQEYSPLHF. DNA of the CDR3: TGCGCCAGCAGCTTGGGACAGGAATATTCACCCCTCCACTTT. Full variable domain (outside the CDR3, taken from reference TRBV5-1 and TRBJ1-6): KAGVTQTPRYLIKTRGQQVTLSCSPISGHRSVSWYQQTPGQGLQFLFEYFSETQRNKGNFPGRFSGRQFSNSRSEMNVSTLELGDSALYLCASSLGQEYSPLHFGNGTRLTVT.

The V and J genes are TRBV18 and TRBJ1-4; 8 bases are shared with TRBD1. Germline V CDR1 and CDR2: KGHSH, LQKENI. This CDR3 has 16 residues. V lost 5 bases and J lost 2; bases outside the gene matches: 7. The CDR3 nucleotides are TGTGCCAGCTCAGACCAGGGGGCGACCACTAATGAAAAACTGTTTTTT. As protein: CASSDQGATTNEKLFF.

There are a few counts of this clone. A junction end diverges from the germline sequence, so it may reflect a read error. The chain uses TRBV7-7 and TRBJ2-7; 11 bases are a match to TRBD2. The CDR3 length is 15 residues. From germline, CDR1 is SSHAT and CDR2 FNYEAQ (reference sequence). The CDR3 DNA is TGTGCTAGCAGCTCCGGACTAGCGGGCGCCTACGAGCAGTACTTC. Translation: CASSSGLAGAYEQYF. Based on the CDR3 plus reference TRBV7-7 and TRBJ2-7, the full variable domain is GAGVSQSPRYKVTKRGQDVTLRCDPISSHATLYWYQQALGQGPEFLTYFNYEAQPDKSGLPSDRFSAERPEGSISTLTIQRTEQRDSAMYRCASSSGLAGAYEQYFGPGTRLTVT.

This clone has ten or more counts. The chain employs TRBV28 and TRBJ1-4; TRBD1 agrees at 8 bases. This CDR3 comprises 13 residues. Losses at the gene ends were 2 bases for V and 13 bases for J; bases not matched to a gene: 6. Per germline, CDR1 MDHEN and CDR2 SYDVKM. The CDR3 protein is CASSLQTGGGLFF. In nucleotides, the CDR3 is TGTGCCAGCAGTTTACAAACAGGGGGAGGACTGTTTTTT.

This chain connects TRBV4-1 to TRBJ2-7, with D possibly matching TRBD1 (5 bases). CDR1 and CDR2 from the germline V gene are MGHRA and YSYEKL. The CDR3 runs to 13 residues. V dropped 2 bases and J dropped 7 bases, with 12 bases sitting between them. CDR3 amino acids: CASSQSGYAEQYF. As DNA, the CDR3 is TGCGCCAGCAGCCAATCAGGGTACGCGGAGCAGTACTTC.

The V gene is TRBV5-1, the J gene TRBJ2-2; 11 bases fit TRBD2. CDR1 SGHRS and CDR2 YFSETQ come from the germline V gene. V lost 7 bases and J lost 1; bases outside the gene matches: 3. The CDR3 runs 15 residues. CDR3 DNA sequence: TGCGCCAGCGGAACTAGCGGGGGGAACACCGGGGAGCTGTTTTTT. This sequence encodes CASGTSGGNTGELFF.

This clone has just a few counts. The chain links TRBV4-3 to TRBJ2-3; D perhaps matches TRBD2 (5 bases). The CDR3 length is 16 residues. Looked up from germline, CDR1 is LGHNA and CDR2 is YSLEER. Trimming cost V 4 bases and J 2 bases, with 16 bases left between them. CDR3 protein: CASSLKAHGNTDTQYF. The CDR3 nucleotides are TGCGCCAGCAGCCTAAAGGCCCACGGGAACACAGATACGCAGTATTTT.

This clone was counted only a few times. CDR3 in amino acids: CASSQEYPGFTGELFF. CDR3 nucleotides: TGCGCCAGCAGCCAAGAGTATCCAGGGTTTACCGGGGAGCTGTTTTTT. The chain combines TRBV4-3 with TRBJ2-2, with D perhaps matching TRBD1 (5 bases). There are 16 residues in the CDR3. Per the germline V gene, CDR1 is LGHNA and CDR2 is YSLEER. V lost 0 bases and J 5 bases, leaving 13 bases between the germline ends.

The V and J genes are TRBV5-1 and TRBJ1-3, with TRBD1 as a possible D gene (6 bases). Germline V gene lookup returns CDR1 SGHRS and CDR2 YFSETQ. The CDR3 extends over 14 amino acids. V was pared by 1 base and J by 8 bases, with 13 bases between. The CDR3 here is CASSLTGTADTIYF. Here the CDR3 DNA reads TGCGCCAGCAGCTTGACAGGGACGGCGGACACCATATATTTT.